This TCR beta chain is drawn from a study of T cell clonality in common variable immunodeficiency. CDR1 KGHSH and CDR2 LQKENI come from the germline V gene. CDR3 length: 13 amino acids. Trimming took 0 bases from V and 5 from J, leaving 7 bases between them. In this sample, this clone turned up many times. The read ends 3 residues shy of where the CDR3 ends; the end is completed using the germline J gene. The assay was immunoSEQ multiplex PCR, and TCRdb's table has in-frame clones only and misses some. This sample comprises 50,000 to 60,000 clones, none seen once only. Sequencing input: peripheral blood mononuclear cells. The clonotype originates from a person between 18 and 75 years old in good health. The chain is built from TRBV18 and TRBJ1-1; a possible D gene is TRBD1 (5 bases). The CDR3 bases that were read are TGTGCCAGCTCACCACCGGGGGGAACTGAA. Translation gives CASSPPGGTE. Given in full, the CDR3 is CASSPPGGTEAFF.